Included here is one TCR beta chain sequence, with context. Its antigen is undetermined. This sample is part of a study of OX40 agonist ivuxolimab in advanced cancers. Unmatched junction bases numbered 10, after V lost 11 bases and J lost 0 bases. Germline V CDR1 and CDR2: LGHNA, YNFKEQ. The CDR3 is 15 amino acids. Findings of the study overall: Clonal expansion was seen in CD4+ and CD8+ blood T cells by week 6 at 0.1 to 3.0 mg/kg.

The protocol was immunoSEQ multiplex PCR, while the TCRdb copy is restricted to in-frame clones and leaves out a portion. The sample gives about 100,000 clones, 90% to 95% of which show up once; around 2.8% is in the top ten. The TCR sequence derives from an adult with an advanced solid tumor such as melanoma, head and neck, liver or kidney cancer. This chain connects TRBV4-2 to TRBJ1-3; 7 positions agree with TRBD1. The material was CD4+ or CD8+ T cells sorted from blood, obtained in a trial of the OX40 agonist ivuxolimab. The CDR3 DNA follows: TGTGCCGCCTCGGGACAGCTCAGCTCTGGAAACACCATATATTTT. Amino acid sequence: CAASGQLSSGNTIYF.